The 10 T cell receptor beta chains below were found in one sample sequenced in a study of T-cell memory formation after mild COVID-19 (dated by TCRdb to the early 2020s). Receptor libraries were prepared by 5' RACE. The sequencing machine was an Illumina NovaSeq 6000. Using fastp trimming at Q25 and MiXCR clonotype assembly, TCRdb reanalyzed the public sequencing data and kept in-frame beta chains. Rows matching on CDR3 protein sequence are summarized as one entry with the most common DNA and genes. Counted in this sample were about 130,000 distinct CDR3 sequences; over 15% of them appeared once. Clones ranked in the top ten supply 4.5% to 6.5% of the sample. Sequencing input: PBMCs or a T cell subset sorted from them (not recorded which). The origin of the receptors is a man younger than 35 who had mild COVID-19 (a few samples of this study predate the infection). The sample titles of this study are shuffled in the database, so cell type and time point are left out; the donor was told from shared clones.

V is TRBV5-1 and J is TRBJ2-3; 14 nucleotides align to TRBD2. V lost 7 bases, J lost 1 base, and 8 bases stayed unmatched. The CDR3 spans 17 residues. The germline CDR1 and CDR2 sequences are SGHRS and YFSETQ. Written as DNA, the CDR3 is TGCGCCAGCTCACGGACTAGCGGGGGGCGAGGCACAGATACGCAGTATTTT. This codes for CASSRTSGGRGTDTQYF.

V gene TRBV20-1 combines with J gene TRBJ1-1; D may be TRBD1 (5 bases). Trimming stripped 3 bases from V and 5 bases from J, with 10 bases between. Germline CDR1 reads DFQATT; CDR2 reads SNEGSKA (reference sequence). CDR3 size: 12 residues. CDR3 region: CSARGGWTEAFF. As DNA, the CDR3 is TGCAGTGCTAGGGGGGGGTGGACTGAAGCTTTCTTT.

This clonotype was seen a few times. This rearrangement joins TRBV12-3 or TRBV12-4 to TRBJ1-6, with no clear D. Trimming took 1 base from V and 7 from J, leaving 5 bases between them. This CDR3 has 13 amino acids. CDR3 region: CASSLEFNSPLHF. CDR3 DNA sequence: TGTGCCAGCAGTTTAGAATTCAATTCACCCCTCCACTTT.

The rearrangement joins TRBV7-3 to TRBJ2-2; D is possibly TRBD1 (5 bases). This CDR3 spans 16 amino acids. V lost 4 bases, J lost 4 bases, and 16 bases lay in between. Germline CDR1 is SGHTA and CDR2 is FQGTGA. The CDR3 nucleotides are TGTGCCAGCAGCTCCTCAGGGCCTAGAACCACCGGGGAGCTGTTTTTT. Its translation: CASSSSGPRTTGELFF.

This clonotype was seen more than once but under ten times. This chain connects TRBV27 to TRBJ2-4; D may match TRBD1 or TRBD2 (5 bases each). CDR3 size: 12 residues. CDR1 is MNHEY, CDR2 SMNVEV, per germline (reference sequence). The ends were cut back, 6 bases at V and 8 bases at J, with 11 bases in the middle. The CDR3 sequence: CASRGVADIQYF. Written as DNA, the CDR3 is TGTGCCAGCAGGGGGGTCGCTGACATTCAGTACTTC.

The chain employs TRBV5-1 and TRBJ2-2; TRBD2 is a possible D gene (5 bases). CDR3 length: 14 amino acids. V lost 0 bases and J 5 bases, leaving 8 bases between the germline ends. Germline CDR1 and CDR2: SGHRS and YFSETQ. Here the CDR3 reads CASSLVTGTGELFF. As DNA, the CDR3 is TGCGCCAGCAGCTTGGTAACGGGGACCGGGGAGCTGTTTTTT.

On this clonotype itself: At one end, the junction sequence differs from germline, possibly due to a read error. V usage is TRBV6-2 or TRBV6-3 and J usage is TRBJ2-7; no clear D gene. CDR3 length equals 11 residues. CDR1 is MNHEY, CDR2 SVGEGT, per germline. The DNA for the CDR3 is TGTGCCAGCAGTTACTTTTCTGACACCCACTTC. Protein product: CASSYFSDTHF.

The chain is built from TRBV10-1 and TRBJ1-4; maybe TRBD1 (6 bases). Trimming took 6 bases from V and 9 from J, leaving 17 bases between them. The CDR3 sequence is 14 residues long. Germline values: CDR1 WNHNN, CDR2 SYGVQD (reference sequence). The CDR3 spells CASREQGGEKKLFF. The CDR3 DNA reads as TGCGCCAGCAGAGAACAGGGAGGGGAGAAAAAACTGTTTTTT.

This chain connects TRBV5-6 to TRBJ1-5; D is uncertain. The V gene's germline CDR1 is SGHDT and CDR2 YYEEEE. The CDR3 is 17 amino acids. The V and J ends lost 1 base and 3 bases respectively, with 17 bases between them. The CDR3 DNA is TGTGCCAGCAGCTTGTCTGGGGTCATAGGTGACAATCAGCCCCAGCATTTT. It codes for CASSLSGVIGDNQPQHF.

This clonotype was counted a few times. CDR3 sequence: CASSLASVAHTDTQYF. The CDR3 coding sequence is TGTGCCAGCAGCTTAGCGTCGGTCGCTCACACAGATACGCAGTATTTT. V gene TRBV7-8 combines with J gene TRBJ2-3; D uncertain. The CDR3 length is 16 residues. Per germline, CDR1 SGHVS and CDR2 FQNEAQ. Trimming took 0 bases from V and 2 from J, leaving 12 bases between them.